Presented here are 7 T cell receptor beta chains from one specimen sequenced in a study of shared clonotypes between healthy human individuals. Measured with immunoSEQ multiplex PCR; TCRdb has only the in-frame clones, and not every one. The sample has about 2 million clones, roughly 94% seen once. Sequenced material: naive CD4+ T cells sorted from blood. As for subset: CD45RA+ positively selected. All receptors derive from a man between 18 and 29 years old in good health.

The sample holds one count of this clone. This rearrangement joins TRBV6-6 to TRBJ2-1; TRBD1 agrees at 8 bases. The CDR3 spans 14 residues. The germline V gene encodes CDR1 MNHNY and CDR2 SVGAGI (reference sequence). J gave up 7 bases and V 6 bases, and 8 bases lay outside the gene matches. The CDR3: CASSRTGIRNEQFF. The CDR3 nucleotides are TGTGCCAGCAGCCGGACAGGGATTCGTAATGAGCAGTTCTTC.

This clone was seen a single time. The genes are TRBV27 and TRBJ1-2; possible D gene TRBD1, 5 bases. Trimming shortened V by 2 bases and J by 3 bases, and 16 bases separated the two germline ends. This CDR3 region has 16 residues. Germline CDR1 reads MNHEY; CDR2 reads SMNVEV (reference sequence). The CDR3 is CASSLGASRIYYGYTF. The CDR3 bases are TGTGCCAGCAGTTTAGGGGCCAGCCGAATTTACTATGGCTACACCTTC.

This chain connects TRBV7-2 to TRBJ2-7; TRBD1 aligns across 12 bases. This CDR3 contains 18 residues. Germline lookup yields CDR1 SGHTA and CDR2 FQGNSA. J lost 0 bases, V lost 6 bases, and 12 bases had no gene match. In nucleotides, the CDR3 is TGTGCCAGCAGTCGGGACAGGGGGCTCTTACAAAGCTCCTACGAGCAGTACTTC. The encoded protein is CASSRDRGLLQSSYEQYF.

The chain is built from TRBV2 and TRBJ2-3; 9 bases line up with TRBD1. J was trimmed by 4 bases and V by 6 bases; bases with no gene match: 8. This CDR3 comprises 15 residues. In germline, CDR1 is SNHLY, CDR2 FYNNEI. CDR3 nucleotides: TGTGCCAGCAGACAGGACAGGGGACAGGCAGATACGCAGTATTTT. Translated, it gives CASRQDRGQADTQYF. Looking up the rest from reference TRBV2 and TRBJ2-3 gives the full variable domain: EPEVTQTPSHQVTQMGQEVILRCVPISNHLYFYWYRQILGQKVEFLVSFYNNEISEKSEIFDDQFSVERPDGSNFTLKIRSTKLEDSAMYFCASRQDRGQADTQYFGPGTRLTVL.

This chain joins TRBV27 and TRBJ2-7, with no clear D. Per the germline V gene, CDR1 is MNHEY and CDR2 is SMNVEV (reference sequence). This CDR3 has 15 amino acids. V shed 8 bases and J shed 0 bases, with 17 bases lying between them. The CDR3 bases are TGTGCCAGCGCCCAAATTCCGCTAAGCTCCTACGAGCAGTACTTC. Its translation is CASAQIPLSSYEQYF.

This sequence joins TRBV6-1 and TRBJ2-7; the D is unclear. The germline V gene has CDR1 MNHNS and CDR2 SASEGT. This CDR3 spans 11 amino acids. Trimming removed 3 bases from V and 4 bases from J, with 4 bases in between. CDR3 in amino acids: CASSDVYEQYF. DNA of the CDR3: TGTGCCAGCAGTGATGTTTACGAGCAGTACTTC.

About this clone: Other nucleotide sequences in the sample specify the same CDR3. The rearrangement joins TRBV6-5 to TRBJ2-5; no reliable D call. V lost 4 bases to trimming and J lost 4 bases, with 7 bases between them. Germline loops: CDR1 MNHEY, CDR2 SVGAGI. The CDR3 is 12 amino acids. The CDR3 bases are TGTGCCAGCAGTTCACCGGGAGAGACCCAGTACTTC. Translating it yields CASSSPGETQYF.